This TCR beta chain appears in the sequencing data of a study of STAT5B mutations in CD4+ large granular lymphocyte leukemia. Study results and caveats: TRBV06-family usage was enriched in top patient clones (8/27) versus controls (2/35). No patients shared main leukemic clonotypes, though less than 30% appeared at low frequency elsewhere.

With 1 base removed from V and 5 bases from J, the gap between germline ends came to 14 bases. CDR3 length equals 15 residues. Germline V CDR1 and CDR2: MNHNS, SASEGT. As originally analysed: Lowest detectable productive clonotype frequency was 2.59 x 10-5. The protocol was immunoSEQ multiplex PCR, while the TCRdb copy is restricted to in-frame clones and leaves out a portion. The DNA gave D and trimming, while V, J and clone size come from that table. Of about 32,000 clones in the sample, around four fifths were seen once. Controls came from buffy coats of healthy blood donors. Points on this clone: What it recognizes is unknown.

The J gene is TRBJ2-5, the V gene TRBV6-1; possible D gene TRBD2, 5 bases. The specimen was CD4+ T cells from blood buffy coats. This clonotype was sampled from a human donor in good health. The DNA for the CDR3 is TGTGCCAGCAGTGAAGGTTGGAGGCTAGGCGAGACCCAGTACTTC. It is translated as CASSEGWRLGETQYF.